This T cell receptor (beta chain) comes out of a study of blood T cells in healthy people across ages (dated by TCRdb to between 2014 and 2017). Broadly, across the study: Template switching captured roughly one uniquely barcoded TCR beta cDNA molecule per two T cells in model experiments. Two additional independent replicas of 1 million unique cDNA reads from the same blood draw were analyzed for two donors (one aged 18 to 30 and one aged 80 or older). The donors were divided into four age groups: young (average around 16 years), middle-aged (about 40), aged (roughly 60) and long-lived (82). To avoid experimental bias, donors of different ages were spread randomly across the sequencing lanes. The study measured age-related changes in TCR beta repertoire diversity using deep sequencing normalized with unique cDNA molecular identifiers. What the work shows at the level of the full study, not this receptor alone: Compared with the aged group, more naive CD4+ T cells, fewer expanded clones and increased TCR diversity were shown by the long-lived group, suggesting age selection. Total diversity estimates from one million sequenced T cells were considered lower bounds and underestimates. A strong correlation was found between observed TCR beta diversity and the percentage of naive T cells measured by flow cytometry. The CMV infection status of donors was not known, potentially confounding age-related changes in expanded clonotypes. Since profiling was done on bulk unsorted PBMCs, naive and antigen-experienced compartments could not be conclusively compared. As age increased, observed TCR beta diversity per million T cells dropped in a roughly linear way, and a significant reduction was already evident by age about 40.

The donors were around 39 Caucasian individuals from Russia, aged roughly 6 to 100 years, who were systemically healthy. Each donor gave ten milliliters of peripheral blood, drawn into EDTA-treated Vacutainer tubes. Ficoll-Paque density-gradient centrifugation was used to isolate PBMCs, with at least 7 million obtained per sample. Total RNA was extracted from PBMCs with Trizol reagent, with at least 5.5 micrograms obtained per sample. Naive CD45RAhigh/CD27high T cell percentages were measured by flow cytometry on a PBMC aliquot from every donor. Libraries were constructed by 5' RACE. Sequencing was carried out with an Illumina HiSeq 2500. A second 7 to 11 cycle PCR used a sample-barcoded 5' primer and a J-beta primer mix. A unique molecular identifier was introduced onto each TCR beta cDNA molecule by a template-switch 5' adaptor carrying 12 random nucleotides. Each sample yielded at least 2.5 million CDR3-containing paired-end reads. All of the RNA was converted into first-strand cDNA using the Mint cDNA synthesis kit, with a TRBC-specific oligonucleotide serving as the primer. All cDNA was treated with uracil-DNA glycosylase and then went through a first 18-cycle PCR with the universal primers M1SS and BC2_uni_R. The original pipeline was this. Each sample was normalized by randomly selecting 1 million high-quality reads, each carrying a distinct molecular identifier. Reads sharing molecular identifiers were discarded rather than binned into consensus sequences. MiTCR, set to a Q25 quality threshold and the strictest error-elimination algorithm, was used for CDR3 identification, clonotype clustering and error correction. A nonparametric unseen species model with Euler transformation was used to estimate a lower bound on total TCR beta diversity. TCRdb handled the public reads itself, with Q25 trimming in fastp and clone calling in MiXCR, and kept productive beta chains. Under each unique CDR3 protein, matching rows form one entry showing the most common genes and DNA. The V and J calls and clone size are TCRdb's, not the authors'. The sample records around 900,000 distinct CDR3 sequences, 29% of which are singletons. Clones ranked in the top ten supply roughly 17% of the sample.

The CDR3 numbers 15 residues from cysteine through phenylalanine. Of the read, only the CDR3 DNA is kept; its 45 bases are in frame from base 1. From a lookup of the germline V gene, CDR1 and CDR2 are LGHNA and YSLEER. V ends up 1 base short and J 6 bases short, with an unmatched junction base count of 5. In the case of this clonotype: What this receptor recognizes is not known. Nothing much larger sits one base from this clone, and base qualities are not available.

Material for sequencing was blood. The receptor's source is a woman older than 75 in good health. This receptor chain uses TRBV4-3 and TRBJ2-2; 7 nucleotides in the junction match TRBD1. The CDR3 in this case is CASSQGLDRAGELFF. The nucleotide sequence reads TGCGCCAGCAGCCAAGGGCTCGACAGGGCCGGGGAGCTGTTTTTT.